This TCR beta chain was recovered during a study of spatial heterogeneity in lung cancer. Study in general: Combinations of a unique TCR and a UMI were tallied in raw reads, and on average each appeared more than ten times. Overall study findings and caveats: Circulating ubiquitous expanded tumor TCRs were observed more frequently at resection than at follow-up.

Time point specified: sample taken at primary tumor resection. TCRs were sequenced from unsorted whole RNA of tumor, nontumor lung or PBMC. Trimming at V came to 6 bases and at J to 2 bases, leaving 6 bases not matched to a gene. Germline-derived CDR1 and CDR2 are MNHNS and SASEGT. The CDR3 is 15 residues long. Concerning this clonotype itself: The antigen is undetermined.

TCR cDNA molecules were tagged individually, and each one carried a unique molecular identifier. TCRdb re-called the 5' RACE reads with MiXCR, one entry per CDR3 protein. Seen here are roughly 39,000 distinct CDR3 sequences, almost 7% observed once, and the top ten hold 43%. This chain connects TRBV6-1 to TRBJ2-5; 10 bases match TRBD2. The receptor was isolated from a female donor with early-stage non-small cell lung cancer. The sample consisted of PBMCs, taken at surgery. The CDR3 here is CASRSWTSGQETQYF. As DNA, the CDR3 is TGTGCCAGCAGGAGCTGGACTAGCGGACAAGAGACCCAGTACTTC.